This T cell receptor (beta chain) is from a study of cytomegalovirus exposure and HLA in healthy donors. Unrecorded immune exposures were likely, despite nominal health at sampling. There are 14 residues in the CDR3. Germline CDR1 MNHNS, CDR2 SASEGT. The germline V and J ends were trimmed by 6 bases and 4 bases, with 15 bases remaining between them. Study-level findings and limits: Most subjects' HLA-A and HLA-B alleles were reportedly predicted from TCR beta sequences. CMV serostatus was the sole immune exposure information available. Among the most significant clusters, several appeared linked to common viral pathogens in a later analysis.

Primers for the PCR totalled 60 Vbeta and 13 Jbeta. Profiling relied on immunoSEQ multiplex PCR, and the TCRdb table lists in-frame clones only, not all of them. The data contain roughly 150,000 clones, around 70% of them singletons. Of note for this clone: Its specificity is not known.

The TCR comes from a woman aged 60 to 75 in good health and CMV-seropositive. The sequencing input was PBMCs. The chain uses TRBV6-1 and TRBJ1-2; D uncertain. The CDR3 spells CASRIGGPAYGYTF. CDR3 DNA: TGTGCCAGCAGGATTGGCGGGCCAGCCTATGGCTACACCTTC.